This TCR beta chain came from a study of T cells in Graves' hyperthyroidism and ophthalmopathy. This clonotype was seen a handful of times. The TCR beta CDR3 regions underwent amplification using RNA transcripts as the source. First-round RT-PCR targeting the TCR CDR3 was performed with the HTBI primer set. TCRdb reanalysed the multiplex PCR reads using MiXCR and keeps one entry per CDR3 protein. The sample holds 690,000 or so distinct CDR3 sequences, about 19% seen once. The sequencing input was blood. This TCR derives from a woman between 45 and 60 years old with Graves' hyperthyroidism that later progressed to Graves' ophthalmopathy.

CDR3 sequence: CASSAITSGGDQETQYF. CDR3 in DNA: TGTGCCAGCAGCGCCATAACTAGCGGGGGGGACCAAGAGACCCAGTACTTC. The J gene is TRBJ2-5, the V gene TRBV7-8; 13 nucleotides match TRBD2. CDR1 is SGHVS, CDR2 FQNEAQ, per germline. V lost 5 bases and J lost 0; bases outside the gene matches: 6. The CDR3 runs to 17 residues.